Shown below are 18 T cell receptor beta chains from a single sample sequenced in a study of cytotoxic CD8 clonotypes in ibrutinib-treated CLL. TCRdb keeps only in-frame clones here, not all; method: immunoSEQ multiplex PCR. The sample records about 140,000 clones, around 80% being singletons. Sequences were derived from PBMCs, sampled after 36 months of ibrutinib treatment. These receptor sequences come from a human donor with chronic lymphocytic leukemia.

The genes are TRBV5-1 and TRBJ1-2; possibly TRBD1 for D (5 bases). From germline, CDR1 is SGHRS and CDR2 YFSETQ. The CDR3 spans 14 residues. V was pared by 7 bases and J by 3 bases, with 16 bases between. CDR3 nucleotide sequence: TGCGCCAGCGCCGCCGGGGCCAGGGACTATGGCTACACCTTC. It translates to CASAAGARDYGYTF.

The chain carries TRBV6-5 and TRBJ1-4, with D perhaps matching TRBD1 (5 bases). This CDR3 is built from 16 residues. Per germline, CDR1 MNHEY and CDR2 SVGAGI. Trimming removed 3 bases at V and 7 bases at J, with 18 bases between. CDR3 sequence (DNA): TGTGCCAGCAGTTATGGGGGGGGAGCCAGGGTTGAAAAACTGTTTTTT. Protein: CASSYGGGARVEKLFF.

The chain joins TRBV11-2 to TRBJ2-1; D might be TRBD1 or TRBD2, each matching 5 bases. Germline assignment: CDR1 SGHAT and CDR2 FQNNGV. V was cut by 1 base and J by 0 bases, with 10 bases left in between. This CDR3 has 16 amino acids. The CDR3 DNA sequence: TGTGCCAGCAGCTTAGTGGGACGCCGCTCCTACAATGAGCAGTTCTTC. This sequence encodes CASSLVGRRSYNEQFF.

The chain links TRBV10-2 to TRBJ2-2, with unresolved D. The V end lost 4 bases, the J end lost 7 bases, and 13 bases lay between the germline ends. This CDR3 contains 14 residues. The germline V gene has CDR1 WSHSY and CDR2 SAAADI. DNA for the CDR3: TGCGCCAGCAGTGGATGGGTGTCGGTCGGGGAGCTGTTTTTT. The encoded protein is CASSGWVSVGELFF.

This clone was found once. V usage is TRBV7-6 and J usage is TRBJ2-2; D uncertain. Germline V gene data show CDR1 as SGHVS and CDR2 as FNYEAQ. V gave up 1 base and J gave up 8 bases, with 8 bases separating them. The CDR3 length is 13 residues. The CDR3 loop reads CASSLELVGELFF. The CDR3 DNA sequence: TGTGCCAGCAGCTTAGAGTTAGTGGGGGAGCTGTTTTTT.

The rearrangement uses TRBV5-1 and TRBJ1-3; 7 nucleotides line up with TRBD1. Trimming at V came to 2 bases and at J to 0 bases, leaving 14 bases not matched to a gene. The CDR3 spans 19 residues. Germline V gene lookup returns CDR1 SGHRS and CDR2 YFSETQ. As DNA, the CDR3 is TGCGCCAGCAGCTTCTCGACAGGGACTGGGGTCTACTCTGGAAACACCATATATTTT. Amino acids: CASSFSTGTGVYSGNTIYF.

Within the sample, this clone is large. CDR3 nucleotide sequence: TGTGCCAGCAGGCCGGGACTGAACACTGAAGCTTTCTTT. This codes for CASRPGLNTEAFF. The genes are TRBV25-1 and TRBJ1-1; weak D call: TRBD1 (5 bases). The CDR3 is 13 amino acids. V was clipped by 6 bases and J by 0 bases, with 8 bases between them. Germline V gives CDR1 MGHDK, CDR2 SYGVNS.

This rearrangement joins TRBV5-4 to TRBJ2-2, with TRBD1 identical over 8 bases. The length of the CDR3 is 16 residues. Germline V lookup: CDR1 SGHNT, CDR2 YYREEE (reference sequence). The trim removed 0 bases at V and 4 bases at J, leaving 5 bases unmatched. The CDR3 region has the DNA TGTGCCAGCAGCTTGGACGCACAGGGGGTCACCGGGGAGCTGTTTTTT. Translated, it gives CASSLDAQGVTGELFF.

The chain links TRBV5-1 to TRBJ1-4; no clear D. The CDR3 is 16 residues long. Germline V gene data show CDR1 as SGHRS and CDR2 as YFSETQ. V was cut by 2 bases and J by 2 bases, with 13 bases left in between. The CDR3 loop is CASSFGQPATNEKLFF. Written as DNA, the CDR3 is TGCGCCAGCAGCTTCGGGCAGCCGGCGACTAATGAAAAACTGTTTTTT.

This chain connects TRBV18 to TRBJ1-1; no clear D. Trimming removed 0 bases at V and 5 bases at J, with 10 bases between. This CDR3 spans 14 amino acids. The germline V gene has CDR1 KGHSH and CDR2 LQKENI. CDR3 region: CASSPPGERTEAFF. The DNA for the CDR3 is TGTGCCAGCTCACCACCGGGAGAGAGAACTGAAGCTTTCTTT.

This chain uses TRBV5-8 with TRBJ1-5; 8 bases fit TRBD1. After removal of 0 bases from V and 3 bases from J, the junction contained 2 bases not matched to a gene. The CDR3 loop spans 15 amino acids. The germline CDR1 and CDR2 sequences are SGHTS and YDEGEE. This CDR3 is CASSLGTGFNQPQHF. CDR3 nucleotide sequence: TGTGCCAGCAGCTTGGGGACAGGGTTCAATCAGCCCCAGCATTTT. Full variable domain (missing parts from reference TRBV5-8 and TRBJ1-5): EAGVTQSPTHLIKTRGQQATLRCSPISGHTSVYWYQQALGLGLQFLLWYDEGEERNRGNFPPRFSGRQFPNYSSELNVNALELEDSALYLCASSLGTGFNQPQHFGDGTRLSIL.

The chain carries TRBV30 and TRBJ2-7, with 9 bases fitting TRBD1. Germline V gene sequence: CDR1 GTSNPN, CDR2 SVGIG (reference sequence). The CDR3 contains 15 residues. V was pared by 3 bases and J by 4 bases, with 10 bases of the junction left unmatched. The CDR3 nucleotides read TGTGCCTGGAGCGCCGGGACAGGGACCCAATACGAGCAGTACTTC. This gives the protein CAWSAGTGTQYEQYF.

The CDR3 DNA sequence: TGTGCCAGCCTCCGACAGGGAGGGACTGAAGCTTTCTTT. Its translation: CASLRQGGTEAFF. The V gene is TRBV2, the J gene TRBJ1-1, with 7 bases matching TRBD1. The ends lost 8 bases at V and 5 bases at J; junction bases unmatched: 8. Germline CDR1 reads SNHLY; CDR2 reads FYNNEI. This CDR3 spans 13 amino acids.

The chain combines TRBV7-8 with TRBJ1-2, with 7 bases lining up with TRBD1. In germline, CDR1 is SGHVS, CDR2 FQNEAQ. The CDR3 totals 16 residues. The V segment lost 2 bases and the J segment 1 base; nucleotides outside the gene matches: 7. Here the CDR3 reads CASSLFGQGDNYGYTF. The CDR3 bases are TGTGCCAGCAGCTTATTTGGGCAGGGGGATAACTATGGCTACACCTTC. Based on the CDR3 plus reference TRBV7-8 and TRBJ1-2, the full variable domain is GAGVSQSPRYKVAKRGQDVALRCDPISGHVSLFWYQQALGQGPEFLTYFQNEAQLDKSGLPSDRFFAERPEGSVSTLKIQRTQQEDSAVYLCASSLFGQGDNYGYTFGSGTRLTVV.

This clone was picked up a small number of times. This rearrangement joins TRBV5-1 to TRBJ1-1; TRBD1 matches 9 bases. CDR1 is SGHRS, CDR2 YFSETQ, per germline. The CDR3 consists of 16 residues. After removal of 4 bases from V and 4 bases from J, the junction contained 11 bases not matched to a gene. The CDR3, as DNA: TGCGCCAGCAGCCCGGGACAGGGAGGCTTGGGCACTGAAGCTTTCTTT. Residues: CASSPGQGGLGTEAFF.

The gene calls are TRBV19 and TRBJ2-5, with TRBD2 matching 13 bases. Germline V lookup: CDR1 LNHDA, CDR2 SQIVND (reference sequence). The V gene end was trimmed by 5 bases and the J gene end by 1 base; junction bases not matched to a gene: 7. The CDR3 is 17 residues long. As DNA, the CDR3 is TGTGCCAGTAGTTTGGGACTAGCGGGGAGGGCCCAAGAGACCCAGTACTTC. Protein sequence: CASSLGLAGRAQETQYF.

This clone was detected a few times. The chain employs TRBV25-1 and TRBJ1-4; D gene uncertain. The germline gives CDR1 MGHDK, CDR2 SYGVNS. V dropped 2 bases and J dropped 3 bases, with 10 bases sitting between them. This CDR3 comprises 15 residues. The CDR3: CASSEPRRANEKLFF. CDR3 nucleotides: TGTGCCAGCAGTGAACCTCGACGGGCTAATGAAAAACTGTTTTTT.

This chain connects TRBV10-1 to TRBJ2-2, with D unresolved. This CDR3 has 14 residues. Trimming took off 8 bases at V and 1 base at J, with 11 bases between the two ends. Germline V gene lookup returns CDR1 WNHNN and CDR2 SYGVQD (reference sequence). The CDR3 DNA follows: TGCGCCAGCCTAGGGCAGTTGAACACCGGGGAGCTGTTTTTT. Translation gives CASLGQLNTGELFF.